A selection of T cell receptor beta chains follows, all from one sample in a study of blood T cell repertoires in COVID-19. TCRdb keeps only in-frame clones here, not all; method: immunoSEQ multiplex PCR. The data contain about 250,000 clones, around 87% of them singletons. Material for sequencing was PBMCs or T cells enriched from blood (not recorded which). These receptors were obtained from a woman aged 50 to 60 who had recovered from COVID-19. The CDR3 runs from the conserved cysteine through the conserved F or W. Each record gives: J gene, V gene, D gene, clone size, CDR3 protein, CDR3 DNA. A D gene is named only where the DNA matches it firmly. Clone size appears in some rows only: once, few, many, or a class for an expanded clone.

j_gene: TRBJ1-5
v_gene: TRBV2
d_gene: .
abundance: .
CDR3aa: CASSEDGVQPQHF
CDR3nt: TGTGCCAGCAGTGAAGACGGGGTTCAGCCCCAGCATTTT

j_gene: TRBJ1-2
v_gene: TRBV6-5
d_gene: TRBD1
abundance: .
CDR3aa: CASRRDSSPGYTF
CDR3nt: TGTGCCAGCAGGAGGGACAGCTCTCCTGGCTACACCTTC

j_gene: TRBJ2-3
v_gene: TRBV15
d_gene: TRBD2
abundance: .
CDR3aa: CATSRVAGLTDTQYF
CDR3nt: TGTGCCACCAGCAGAGTAGCGGGCCTCACAGATACGCAGTATTTT

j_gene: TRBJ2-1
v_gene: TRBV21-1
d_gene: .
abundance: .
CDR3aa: CASSSYKGNEQFF
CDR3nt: TGTGCCAGCAGCAGCTACAAGGGGAATGAGCAGTTCTTC

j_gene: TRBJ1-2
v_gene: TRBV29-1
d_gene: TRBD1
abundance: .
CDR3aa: CSVGQGASNYGYTF
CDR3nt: TGCAGCGTGGGACAGGGGGCATCAAACTATGGCTACACCTTC

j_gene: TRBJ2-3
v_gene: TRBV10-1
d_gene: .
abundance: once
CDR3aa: CASATLGLAEGEVTDTQYF
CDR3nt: TGCGCCAGCGCGACCCTAGGCCTAGCCGAAGGAGAAGTCACAGATACGCAGTATTTT

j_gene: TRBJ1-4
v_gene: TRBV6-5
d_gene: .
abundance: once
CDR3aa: CASSYFGGGDEKLFF
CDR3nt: TGTGCCAGCAGTTACTTCGGGGGTGGGGATGAAAAACTGTTTTTT

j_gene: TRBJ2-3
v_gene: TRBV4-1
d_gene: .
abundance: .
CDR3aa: CASSQDGGPDTQYF
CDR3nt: TGCGCCAGCAGCCAAGATGGAGGGCCAGATACGCAGTATTTT

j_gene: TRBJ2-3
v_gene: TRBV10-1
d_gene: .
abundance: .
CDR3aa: CASSDGSTDTQYF
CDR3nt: TGCGCCAGCAGTGATGGCAGCACAGATACGCAGTATTTT

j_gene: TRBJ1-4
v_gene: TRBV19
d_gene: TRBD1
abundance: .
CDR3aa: CASLGQGGEKLFF
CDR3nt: TGTGCCAGCTTGGGGCAGGGGGGCGAAAAACTGTTTTTT

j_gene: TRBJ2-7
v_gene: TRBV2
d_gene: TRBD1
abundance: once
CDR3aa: CASSAQGVGEQYF
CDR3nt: TGTGCCAGCAGTGCCCAGGGGGTGGGCGAGCAGTACTTC

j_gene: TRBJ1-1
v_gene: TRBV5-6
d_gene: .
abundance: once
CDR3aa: CASSLRGALEAFF
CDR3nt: TGTGCCAGCAGCTTGCGGGGGGCCCTTGAGGCTTTCTTT

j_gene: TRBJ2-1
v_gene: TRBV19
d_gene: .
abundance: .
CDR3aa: CASSIDPGAGNEQFF
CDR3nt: TGTGCCAGTAGTATAGATCCAGGGGCAGGCAATGAGCAGTTCTTC

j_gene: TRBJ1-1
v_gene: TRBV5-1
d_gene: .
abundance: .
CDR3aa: CASSPGGTVNTEAFF
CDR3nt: TGCGCCAGCAGCCCGGGGGGGACTGTGAACACTGAAGCTTTCTTT

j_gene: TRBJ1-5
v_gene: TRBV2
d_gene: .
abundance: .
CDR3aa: CATGGRGSSNQPQHF
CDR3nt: TGTGCCACAGGAGGGCGGGGGTCTAGCAATCAGCCCCAGCATTTT

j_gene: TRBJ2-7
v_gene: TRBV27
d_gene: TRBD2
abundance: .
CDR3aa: CASSLATSGGEQYF
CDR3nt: TGTGCCAGCAGTTTAGCGACTAGCGGGGGCGAGCAGTACTTC

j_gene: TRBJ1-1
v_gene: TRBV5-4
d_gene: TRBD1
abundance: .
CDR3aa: CASSPPDRDTEAFF
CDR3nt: TGTGCCAGCAGCCCTCCGGACAGGGATACTGAAGCTTTCTTT

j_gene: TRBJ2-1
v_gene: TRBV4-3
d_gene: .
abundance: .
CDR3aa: CASSQVSSVAFSEQFF
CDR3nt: TGCGCCAGCAGCCAAGTGTCTAGCGTAGCCTTTAGTGAGCAGTTCTTC

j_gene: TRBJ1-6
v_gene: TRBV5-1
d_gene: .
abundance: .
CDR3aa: CASRLSGQPLTPLHF
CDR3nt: TGCGCCAGCAGGCTCTCTGGGCAGCCTTTGACACCCCTCCACTTT

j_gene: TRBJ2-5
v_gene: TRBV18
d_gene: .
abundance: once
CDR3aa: CASSAYQETQYF
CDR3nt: TGTGCCAGCTCAGCGTACCAAGAGACCCAGTACTTC

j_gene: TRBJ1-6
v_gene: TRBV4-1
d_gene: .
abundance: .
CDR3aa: CASSQGSSYNSPLHF
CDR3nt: TGCGCCAGCAGCCAGGGGAGCTCCTATAATTCACCCCTCCACTTT

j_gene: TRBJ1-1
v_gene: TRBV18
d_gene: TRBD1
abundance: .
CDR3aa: CASSPRTGWSFTEAFF
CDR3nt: TGTGCCAGCTCACCCAGGACAGGGTGGAGTTTTACTGAAGCTTTCTTT

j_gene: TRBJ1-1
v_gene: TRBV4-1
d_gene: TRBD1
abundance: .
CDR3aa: CASSQAWQGAEGSYTEAFF
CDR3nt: TGCGCCAGCAGCCAAGCGTGGCAGGGGGCGGAGGGGTCTTACACTGAAGCTTTCTTT

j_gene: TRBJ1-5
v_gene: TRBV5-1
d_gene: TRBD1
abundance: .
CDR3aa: CASSPSPTRTGVGQPQHF
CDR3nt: TGCGCCAGCAGCCCGTCACCAACCAGGACAGGAGTGGGTCAGCCCCAGCATTTT

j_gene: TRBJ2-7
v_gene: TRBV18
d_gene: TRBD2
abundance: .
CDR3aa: CASSPLSGLAGVEQYF
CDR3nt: TGTGCCAGCTCACCACTTAGCGGACTAGCGGGAGTCGAGCAGTACTTC

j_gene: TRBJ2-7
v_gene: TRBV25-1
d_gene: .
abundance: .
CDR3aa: CASSAREGMTYEQYF
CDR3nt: TGTGCCAGCAGCGCCCGAGAGGGTATGACCTACGAGCAGTACTTC

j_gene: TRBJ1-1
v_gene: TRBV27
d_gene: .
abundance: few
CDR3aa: CASSYRAGEAFF
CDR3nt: TGTGCCAGCAGTTACAGGGCCGGTGAAGCTTTCTTT

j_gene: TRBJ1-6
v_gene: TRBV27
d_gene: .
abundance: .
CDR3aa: CASSLSTGFGSPLHF
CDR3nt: TGTGCCAGCAGTTTATCAACAGGGTTTGGCTCACCCCTCCACTTT

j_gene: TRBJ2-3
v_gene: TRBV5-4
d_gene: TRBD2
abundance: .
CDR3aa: CASSLGGLAGVITDTQYF
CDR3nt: TGTGCCAGCAGCTTGGGTGGTCTAGCGGGAGTCATAACAGATACGCAGTATTTT

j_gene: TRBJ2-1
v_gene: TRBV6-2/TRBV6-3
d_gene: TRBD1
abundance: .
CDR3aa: CASSPGTGVYNEQFF
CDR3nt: TGTGCCAGCAGTCCCGGGACAGGGGTATACAATGAGCAGTTCTTC

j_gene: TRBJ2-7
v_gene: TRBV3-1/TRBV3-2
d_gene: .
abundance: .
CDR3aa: CASSPRGGRLYEQYF
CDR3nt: TGTGCCAGCAGCCCCCGTGGAGGGAGGCTTTACGAGCAGTACTTC